This T cell receptor (beta chain) was documented in a study of T cell responses to AZD1222 COVID-19 vaccine. From germline, CDR1 is SGHVS and CDR2 FQNEAQ. This CDR3 region has 14 residues. The ends were cut back, 5 bases at V and 6 bases at J, with 14 bases in the middle. Produced via immunoSEQ multiplex PCR; TCRdb's table is partial and in-frame only. The data show about 150,000 clones, around nine tenths seen once. The sequence was collected from an adult who received the AZD1222 COVID-19 vaccine. V is TRBV7-8 and J is TRBJ2-1; D assignment may be TRBD1 or TRBD2 (5 bases each). The sample here was peripheral blood, taken 28 days after the second AZD1222 dose. The CDR3 here is CASSPPGPLNEQFF. The CDR3 nucleotides are TGTGCCAGCAGCCCACCGGGACCCCTCAATGAGCAGTTCTTC.